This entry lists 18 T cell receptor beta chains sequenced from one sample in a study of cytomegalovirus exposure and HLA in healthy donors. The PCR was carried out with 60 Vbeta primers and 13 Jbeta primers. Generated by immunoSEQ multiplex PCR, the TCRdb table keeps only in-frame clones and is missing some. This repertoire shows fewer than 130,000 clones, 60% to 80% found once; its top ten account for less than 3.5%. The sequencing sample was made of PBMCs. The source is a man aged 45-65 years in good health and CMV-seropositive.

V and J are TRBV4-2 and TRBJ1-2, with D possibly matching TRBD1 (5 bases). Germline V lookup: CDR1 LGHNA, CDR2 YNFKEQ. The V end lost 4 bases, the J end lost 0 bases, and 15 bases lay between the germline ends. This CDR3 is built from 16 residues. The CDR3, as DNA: TGTGCCAGCAGCCCAGCCATTGGCAGGGCTAACTATGGCTACACCTTC. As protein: CASSPAIGRANYGYTF.

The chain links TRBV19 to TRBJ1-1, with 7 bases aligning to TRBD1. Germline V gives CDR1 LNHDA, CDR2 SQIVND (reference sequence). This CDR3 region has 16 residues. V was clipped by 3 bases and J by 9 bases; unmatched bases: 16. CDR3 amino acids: CASSMSGWQGGFKAFF. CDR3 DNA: TGTGCCAGTAGTATGAGTGGTTGGCAGGGGGGTTTCAAAGCTTTCTTT.

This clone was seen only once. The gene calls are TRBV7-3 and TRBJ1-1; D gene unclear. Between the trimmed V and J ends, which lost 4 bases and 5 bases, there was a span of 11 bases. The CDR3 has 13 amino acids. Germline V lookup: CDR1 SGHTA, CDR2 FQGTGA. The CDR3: CASSSFGETEAFF. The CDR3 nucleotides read TGTGCCAGCAGCTCCTTTGGGGAGACTGAAGCTTTCTTT.

CDR3 nucleotides: TGTGCCAGCAGTGACCCCGGGACAGGGACTGAAAAACTGTTTTTT. Protein sequence: CASSDPGTGTEKLFF. V gene TRBV25-1 combines with J gene TRBJ1-4, with TRBD1 identical over 9 bases. With V trimmed by 3 bases and J by 7 bases, 6 bases remained unmatched. Germline values: CDR1 MGHDK, CDR2 SYGVNS. CDR3 length: 15 amino acids.

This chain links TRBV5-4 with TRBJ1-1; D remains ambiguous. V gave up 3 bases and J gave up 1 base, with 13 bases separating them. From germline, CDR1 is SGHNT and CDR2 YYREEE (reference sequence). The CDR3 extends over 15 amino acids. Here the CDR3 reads CASSSTKQRNTEAFF. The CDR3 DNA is TGTGCCAGCAGCTCGACTAAACAAAGGAACACTGAAGCTTTCTTT.

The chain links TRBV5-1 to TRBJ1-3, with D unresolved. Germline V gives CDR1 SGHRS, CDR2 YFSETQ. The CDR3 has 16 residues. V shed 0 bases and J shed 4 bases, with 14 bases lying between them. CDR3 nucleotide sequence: TGCGCCAGCAGCTTGGCAGGAATGTCGTCAGGAAACACCATATATTTT. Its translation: CASSLAGMSSGNTIYF.

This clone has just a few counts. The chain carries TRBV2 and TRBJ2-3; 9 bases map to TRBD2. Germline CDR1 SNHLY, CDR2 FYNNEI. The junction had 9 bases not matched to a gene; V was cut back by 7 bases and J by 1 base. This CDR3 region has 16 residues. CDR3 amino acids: CASIPRTSARTDTQYF. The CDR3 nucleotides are TGTGCCAGCATCCCTCGGACTAGCGCCCGCACAGATACGCAGTATTTT.

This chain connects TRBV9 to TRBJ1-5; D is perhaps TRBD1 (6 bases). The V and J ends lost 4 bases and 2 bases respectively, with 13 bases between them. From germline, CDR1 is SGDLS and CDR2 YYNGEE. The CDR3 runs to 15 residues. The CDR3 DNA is TGTGCCAGCAGCCCCCACAGGGATGGCAATCAGCCCCAGCATTTT. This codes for CASSPHRDGNQPQHF.

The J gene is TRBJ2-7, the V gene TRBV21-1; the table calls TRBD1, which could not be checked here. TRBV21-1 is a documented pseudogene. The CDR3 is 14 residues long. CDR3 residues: CASSNNRGEYEQYF. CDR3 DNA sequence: TGTGCCAGCAGCAACAACAGGGGCGAATACGAGCAGTACTTC.

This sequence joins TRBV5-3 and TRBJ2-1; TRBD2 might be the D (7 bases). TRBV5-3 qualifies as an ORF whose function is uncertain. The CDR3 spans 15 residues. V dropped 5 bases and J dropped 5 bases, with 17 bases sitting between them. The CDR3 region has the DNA TGTGCCAGAAGGACTAGCTACAAGGGGGACAATGAGCAGTTCTTC. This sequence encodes CARRTSYKGDNEQFF.

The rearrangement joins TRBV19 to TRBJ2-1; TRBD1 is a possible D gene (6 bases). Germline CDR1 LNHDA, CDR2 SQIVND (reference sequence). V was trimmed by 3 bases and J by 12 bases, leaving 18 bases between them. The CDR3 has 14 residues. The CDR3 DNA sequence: TGTGCCAGTAGTATTAAGGTGGTGGGGGCTCGGCAGTTCTTC. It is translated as CASSIKVVGARQFF.

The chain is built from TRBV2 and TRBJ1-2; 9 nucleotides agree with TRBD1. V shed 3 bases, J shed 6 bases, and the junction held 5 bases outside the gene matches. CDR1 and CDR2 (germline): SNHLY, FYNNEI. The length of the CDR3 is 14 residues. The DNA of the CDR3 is TGTGCCAGCAGTGAGGACAGGGGCCCTGATGGCTACACCTTC. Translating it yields CASSEDRGPDGYTF. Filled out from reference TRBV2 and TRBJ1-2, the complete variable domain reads EPEVTQTPSHQVTQMGQEVILRCVPISNHLYFYWYRQILGQKVEFLVSFYNNEISEKSEIFDDQFSVERPDGSNFTLKIRSTKLEDSAMYFCASSEDRGPDGYTFGSGTRLTVV.

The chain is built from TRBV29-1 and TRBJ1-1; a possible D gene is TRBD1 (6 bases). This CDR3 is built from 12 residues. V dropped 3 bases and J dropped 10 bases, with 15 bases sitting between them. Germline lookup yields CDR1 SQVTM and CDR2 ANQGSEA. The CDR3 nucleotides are TGCAGCGTTGACCGAGACAGGCGTAGAGCTTTCTTT. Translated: CSVDRDRRRAFF.

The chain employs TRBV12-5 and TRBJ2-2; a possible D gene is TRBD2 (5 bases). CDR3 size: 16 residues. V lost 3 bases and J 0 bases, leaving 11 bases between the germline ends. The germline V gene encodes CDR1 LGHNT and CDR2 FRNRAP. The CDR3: CASGLGRAANTGELFF. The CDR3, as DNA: TGTGCTAGTGGTTTAGGGCGGGCCGCGAACACCGGGGAGCTGTTTTTT.

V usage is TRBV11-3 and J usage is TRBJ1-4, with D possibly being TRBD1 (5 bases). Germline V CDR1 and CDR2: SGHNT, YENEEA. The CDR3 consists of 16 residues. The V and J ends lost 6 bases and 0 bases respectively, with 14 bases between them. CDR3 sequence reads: CASSYYRIATNEKLFF. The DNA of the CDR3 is TGTGCCAGCAGTTACTACAGGATAGCAACTAATGAAAAACTGTTTTTT.

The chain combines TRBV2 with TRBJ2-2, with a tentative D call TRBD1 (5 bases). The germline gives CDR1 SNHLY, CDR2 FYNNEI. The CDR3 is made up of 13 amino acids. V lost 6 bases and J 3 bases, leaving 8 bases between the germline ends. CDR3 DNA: TGTGCCAGCAGGGACACAGACACCGGGGAGCTGTTTTTT. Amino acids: CASRDTDTGELFF.

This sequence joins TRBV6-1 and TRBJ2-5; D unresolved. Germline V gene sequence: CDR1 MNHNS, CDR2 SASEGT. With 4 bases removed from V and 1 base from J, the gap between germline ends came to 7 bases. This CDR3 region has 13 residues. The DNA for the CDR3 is TGTGCCAGCAGTGGTCAGTTCCAAGAGACCCAGTACTTC. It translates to CASSGQFQETQYF.

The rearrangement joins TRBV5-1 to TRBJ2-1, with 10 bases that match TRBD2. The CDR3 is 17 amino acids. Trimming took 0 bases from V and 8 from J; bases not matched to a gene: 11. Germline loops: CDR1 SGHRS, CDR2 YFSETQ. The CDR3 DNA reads TGCGCCAGCAGCTTGGCGGTTCTAGCGGGAGTAATCGATGAGCAGTTCTTC. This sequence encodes CASSLAVLAGVIDEQFF.